This T cell receptor beta chain was found in a study of blood T cell repertoires in COVID-19. Study summary: Sites in the United States, Italy and Spain provided acute and convalescent COVID-19 samples. The analysed material was cDNA or gDNA that came from T cells, B-cell-depleted T cells, or PBMCs.

In the study's own analysis: Reference gene primers were amplified, and this amplification served to estimate nucleated cell counts. Sequencing was performed with immunoSEQ multiplex PCR; in TCRdb, only in-frame clones are kept and a portion is missing. V, J and clone size reflect that table, while D and trimming were determined from the DNA. In the table there are about 63,000 clones, 74% of which are singletons. There are a few counts of this clone. This receptor was obtained from a woman aged 80 or over with acute or convalescent COVID-19. Specimen: peripheral blood.

Here the CDR3 DNA reads TGTGCTAGTGGTCGGCCAAGGGTAGCGGGGCGCGGAAACACCGGGGAGCTGTTTTTT. Its protein is CASGRPRVAGRGNTGELFF. The J gene is TRBJ2-2, the V gene TRBV12-5, with 8 bases identical to TRBD2. The germline CDR1 and CDR2 sequences are LGHNT and FRNRAP. The CDR3 length is 19 residues. V trimming: 5 bases; J trimming: 2 bases; junction bases outside the gene matches: 16.